This paragraph covers one TCR beta chain sequence. This entry comes from a study of OX40 agonist ivuxolimab in advanced cancers. Data came from immunoSEQ multiplex PCR; TCRdb stores just in-frame clones and leaves some out. The sample includes roughly 50,000 clones, approximately 86% of them seen just once. This CDR3 has 15 amino acids. Germline V gene lookup returns CDR1 SGHVS and CDR2 FNYEAQ. The V end lost 5 bases, the J end lost 3 bases, and 16 bases lay between the germline ends. The clonotype was recovered from an adult with an advanced solid tumor such as melanoma, head and neck, liver or kidney cancer. Source: CD4+ or CD8+ T cells sorted from blood, taken in a trial of the OX40 agonist ivuxolimab. V and J are TRBV7-6 and TRBJ2-5, with D unresolved. This CDR3 reads CASSPTQSLEETQYF. The CDR3 bases are TGTGCCAGCAGCCCCACACAGTCTCTAGAAGAGACCCAGTACTTC.